The T cell receptor (beta chain) described here comes from a study of control samples from healthy donors and cancer patients. This clone was detected a few times. Germline V CDR1 and CDR2: SQVTM, ANQGSEA. V lost 6 bases to trimming and J lost 10 bases, with 18 bases between them. The CDR3 extends over 12 amino acids. This table comes from immunoSEQ multiplex PCR, and its TCRdb copy is limited to in-frame clones, with some not included. The repertoire holds 90,000 to 150,000 clones, with roughly 88% as singletons. This receptor was identified in a man in his forties or fifties in good health. Specimen: blood. The chain carries TRBV29-1 and TRBJ1-1; D is undetermined. The CDR3 loop is CSVLEGGRIAFF. In DNA, the CDR3 is TGCAGCGTACTAGAGGGCGGGAGGATAGCTTTCTTT.